The entry below gives a single T cell receptor (beta chain) sequence along with its context. Its antigen is not identified. This sample was included in a study of TIL therapy for anti-PD-1-resistant metastatic lung cancer. Study-wide results and caveats: Compared with baseline intratumoral T cells, expanded TIL cultures were more clonal and less diverse (around 6% vs 30%).

Trimming removed 4 bases from V and 0 bases from J, with 5 bases in between. This CDR3 has 13 residues. Per the germline V gene, CDR1 is SGHDN and CDR2 is FVKESK. Sample time point: pre-treatment sample, taken before nivolumab and TIL therapy. The tumor samples were excised metastases, mostly pleural nodules or supraclavicular lymph nodes. The libraries were made with immunoSEQ v3. Sequencing depth was around 1.9 million read pairs for survey level, about 5-6 million for deep. Sequenced by immunoSEQ multiplex PCR; TCRdb stores in-frame clones only, minus some. The sample holds tens of thousands of clones; about two thirds are singletons and the top ten take around 5.4%.

The V gene is TRBV14, the J gene TRBJ2-3; D is unresolved. This receptor was taken from a person between 30 and 80 years old with non-small cell lung cancer. The source was tumor tissue, collected at baseline. CDR3 sequence reads: CASSPPSTDTQYF. CDR3 sequence (DNA): TGTGCCAGCAGCCCGCCAAGCACAGATACGCAGTATTTT.